Listed below are T cell receptor beta chains from one sample, sequenced in a study of CD8 T cells in ankylosing spondylitis. TCRdb used MiXCR to reprocess the 5' RACE reads, holding one entry per CDR3 protein. The repertoire holds 100,000 to 150,000 distinct CDR3 sequences, with about a sixth as singletons. The sequenced sample was blood, either unsorted or a sorted T cell fraction (not recorded which). The source is a male donor with ankylosing spondylitis. CDR3s include the opening cysteine and the closing phenylalanine or tryptophan. A D gene is named only where the DNA matches it firmly. Size values are once, few and many counts, or a class for expanded clones, and some rows have none.

D gene | J gene | clone size | V gene | CDR3 protein | CDR3 DNA
TRBD2 | TRBJ2-1 | few | TRBV7-3 | CASVVAGTPEQFF | TGTGCCAGCGTTGTAGCGGGAACACCTGAGCAGTTCTTC
- | TRBJ2-1 | - | TRBV24-1 | CATSARNAISYNEQFF | TGTGCCACCAGTGCCCGAAACGCAATCTCCTACAATGAGCAGTTCTTC
TRBD2 | TRBJ2-5 | few | TRBV4-1 | CASSVEPSGPHRYQETQYF | TGCGCCAGCAGCGTCGAGCCTAGCGGTCCTCATAGGTACCAAGAGACCCAGTACTTC
TRBD2 | TRBJ2-7 | - | TRBV19 | CASSIGLAGVEQYF | TGTGCCAGTAGTATCGGGCTAGCGGGAGTCGAGCAGTACTTC
TRBD1 | TRBJ1-2 | few | TRBV7-9 | CASRRDSPSYGYTF | TGTGCCAGCAGACGGGACAGCCCCTCCTATGGCTACACCTTC
TRBD2 | TRBJ2-7 | - | TRBV15 | CATSRDRGLAGSYEQYF | TGTGCCACCAGCAGAGATCGGGGACTAGCGGGATCCTACGAGCAGTACTTC
- | TRBJ1-5 | few | TRBV12-3/TRBV12-4 | CASSFSPYQPQHF | TGTGCCAGCAGTTTTAGTCCCTATCAGCCCCAGCATTTT
- | TRBJ2-7 | - | TRBV11-2 | CASSFTLVPPYEQYF | TGTGCCAGCAGCTTCACACTAGTCCCCCCCTACGAGCAGTACTTC
TRBD2 | TRBJ2-2 | few | TRBV28 | CASSFLLAATGELFF | TGTGCCAGCAGTTTCTTGCTAGCGGCCACCGGGGAGCTGTTTTTT
- | TRBJ2-7 | - | TRBV28 | CASRRSGVYEQYF | TGTGCCAGCAGGCGGTCTGGGGTTTACGAGCAGTACTTC
TRBD1 | TRBJ2-1 | - | TRBV4-1 | CASSPTGYEQFF | TGCGCCAGCAGCCCGACAGGGTATGAGCAGTTCTTC
- | TRBJ1-1 | - | TRBV18 | CASSPLATEAFF | TGTGCCAGCTCACCTTTGGCTACTGAAGCTTTCTTT
- | TRBJ1-1 | - | TRBV6-4 | CASSDPGRMNTEAFF | TGTGCCAGCAGTGACCCGGGACGGATGAACACTGAAGCTTTCTTT
- | TRBJ1-1 | - | TRBV15 | CATSRDMGSWRAFF | TGTGCCACCAGCAGAGATATGGGGTCTTGGCGAGCTTTCTTT
- | TRBJ1-1 | few | TRBV12-3/TRBV12-4 | CASHLSGGMNTEAFF | TGTGCCAGCCACCTTTCCGGGGGGATGAACACTGAAGCTTTCTTT
TRBD2 | TRBJ2-1 | few | TRBV6-2/TRBV6-3 | CASSYGVFGTSAVFGQFF | TGTGCCAGCAGTTATGGGGTTTTTGGGACTAGCGCGGTGTTTGGGCAGTTCTTC
- | TRBJ2-7 | once | TRBV10-1 | CASSEAGLPYEQYF | TGCGCCAGCAGTGAGGCAGGACTCCCCTACGAGCAGTACTTC
TRBD1 | TRBJ2-7 | - | TRBV7-8 | CASSSGQAKYF | TGTGCCAGCAGCTCAGGACAGGCAAAGTACTTC
TRBD1 | TRBJ2-7 | - | TRBV27 | CASSFLGQGSEQYF | TGTGCCAGCAGTTTCCTGGGACAGGGAAGCGAGCAGTACTTC
- | TRBJ1-1 | - | TRBV7-9 | CASSLGSGLNTEAFF | TGTGCCAGCAGCTTAGGTTCAGGGCTTAACACTGAAGCTTTCTTT
- | TRBJ2-1 | many | TRBV25-1 | CASSEYRNEQFF | TGTGCCAGCAGTGAATATCGAAATGAGCAGTTCTTC
- | TRBJ1-1 | - | TRBV6-2/TRBV6-3 | CASSSYLEAFF | TGTGCCAGCAGTTCTTATCTTGAAGCTTTCTTT
TRBD1 | TRBJ1-1 | - | TRBV29-1 | CSVEGDRVSTEAFF | TGCAGCGTCGAAGGGGACAGGGTTTCAACTGAAGCTTTCTTT
- | TRBJ2-1 | - | TRBV27 | CASSLVRDYYNEQFF | TGTGCCAGCAGTTTAGTGCGGGATTACTACAATGAGCAGTTCTTC
- | TRBJ2-1 | - | TRBV5-1 | CASSHSPGEQFF | TGCGCCAGCAGCCACTCACCTGGTGAGCAGTTCTTC
- | TRBJ1-2 | - | TRBV20-1 | CSARDNGENYGYTF | TGCAGTGCTAGAGATAACGGGGAGAACTATGGCTACACCTTC
TRBD2 | TRBJ2-1 | few | TRBV7-9 | CASSPQAGESYNEQFF | TGTGCCAGCAGCCCCCAAGCGGGAGAGTCCTACAATGAGCAGTTCTTC
- | TRBJ2-2 | many | TRBV4-1 | CASSQFKDGELFF | TGCGCCAGCAGCCAGTTCAAGGACGGGGAGCTGTTTTTT
TRBD1 | TRBJ2-7 | - | TRBV4-2 | CASSQRDRGLNEQYF | TGTGCCAGCAGCCAAAGGGACAGGGGGCTCAACGAGCAGTACTTC
- | TRBJ2-1 | - | TRBV10-3 | CAIRDDAYNEQFF | TGTGCCATCAGGGACGACGCCTACAATGAGCAGTTCTTC
TRBD2 | TRBJ2-2 | - | TRBV27 | CASSSSGGNTGELFF | TGTGCCAGCAGTTCCTCGGGGGGGAACACCGGGGAGCTGTTTTTT
- | TRBJ2-2 | few | TRBV4-3 | CASSPTGVGELFF | TGCGCCAGCAGCCCGACGGGGGTCGGGGAGCTGTTTTTT
TRBD1 | TRBJ2-3 | - | TRBV10-3 | CAISESLGDRATTDTQYF | TGTGCCATCAGTGAGTCGCTGGGGGACAGGGCTACCACAGATACGCAGTATTTT
- | TRBJ1-1 | few | TRBV20-1 | CSAPLNTEAFF | TGCAGTGCTCCGTTGAACACTGAAGCTTTCTTT
- | TRBJ1-4 | few | TRBV20-1 | CSARGGAEEKLFF | TGCAGTGCTAGAGGGGGTGCCGAGGAAAAACTGTTTTTT
- | TRBJ1-1 | few | TRBV2 | CASINTLPNTEAFF | TGTGCCAGCATCAACACATTACCGAACACTGAAGCTTTCTTT
TRBD2 | TRBJ2-1 | many | TRBV5-1 | CASSSSGSYNEQFF | TGCGCCAGCAGCTCTAGCGGGAGCTACAATGAGCAGTTCTTC
TRBD1 | TRBJ1-2 | - | TRBV6-1 | CASTYRGGLRYGYTF | TGTGCCAGCACATACAGGGGGGGGCTGCGATATGGCTACACCTTC
- | TRBJ2-3 | - | TRBV7-8 | CASSRRGPDTQYF | TGTGCCAGCAGCCGGCGGGGCCCAGATACGCAGTATTTT
- | TRBJ2-1 | few | TRBV6-4 | CASSDSAGNEQFF | TGTGCCAGCAGTGACTCGGCTGGTAATGAGCAGTTCTTC
- | TRBJ1-2 | once | TRBV6-1 | CASSAILGALTDGYTF | TGTGCCAGCAGTGCCATCCTGGGGGCACTTACGGATGGCTACACCTTC
- | TRBJ1-2 | few | TRBV5-1 | CASSPLGGVYGYTF | TGCGCCAGCAGCCCCCTGGGGGGAGTCTATGGCTACACCTTC
- | TRBJ2-7 | many | TRBV10-3 | CAISDGSYEQYF | TGTGCCATCAGTGATGGATCCTACGAGCAGTACTTC
- | TRBJ2-4 | - | TRBV12-3/TRBV12-4 | CASRPPGLGNIQYF | TGTGCCAGCAGACCTCCGGGACTCGGAAACATTCAGTACTTC